This note documents a single T cell receptor (beta chain) sequence. What it recognizes is unknown. Thyroid ultrasound and orbital computed tomography, with clinical symptoms and serum thyroxine and TRAb, informed diagnoses. It was roughly 10 ml of fresh peripheral blood that supplied the PBMCs. This CDR3 has 14 amino acids. Germline V gene lookup returns CDR1 SGHAT and CDR2 FQNNGV. V gave up 4 bases and J gave up 7 bases, with 11 bases separating them. RNA transcripts served as the template for amplifying TCR beta CDR3 regions. HTBI primers drove first-round RT-PCR of the TCR CDR3. TCRdb analysed the multiplex PCR reads with MiXCR anew, one entry per CDR3 protein. This table has around 700,000 distinct CDR3 sequences, about a third appearing once. This record belongs to a study of T cells in Graves' hyperthyroidism and ophthalmopathy. Study findings and constraints: With a median lead of about 6.9 months before onset, the model predicted ophthalmopathy.

This sequence originates from a woman in her 40s with Graves' hyperthyroidism. Sample: blood. V and J are TRBV11-2 and TRBJ1-6; D gene uncertain. The CDR3 sequence is CASSSELANSPLHF. CDR3 coding DNA: TGTGCCAGCAGCTCCGAACTGGCAAATTCACCCCTCCACTTT.